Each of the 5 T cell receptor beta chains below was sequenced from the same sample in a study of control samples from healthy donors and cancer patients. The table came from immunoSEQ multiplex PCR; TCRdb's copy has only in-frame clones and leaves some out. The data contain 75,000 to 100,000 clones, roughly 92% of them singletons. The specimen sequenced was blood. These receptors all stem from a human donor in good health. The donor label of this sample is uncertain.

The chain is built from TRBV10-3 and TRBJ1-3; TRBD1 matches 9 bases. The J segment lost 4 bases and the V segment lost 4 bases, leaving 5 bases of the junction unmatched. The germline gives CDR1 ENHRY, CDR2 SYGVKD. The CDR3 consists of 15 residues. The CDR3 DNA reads TGTGCCATCAGTGGAGGGGGACAGGGAGGAAACACCATATATTTT. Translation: CAISGGGQGGNTIYF.

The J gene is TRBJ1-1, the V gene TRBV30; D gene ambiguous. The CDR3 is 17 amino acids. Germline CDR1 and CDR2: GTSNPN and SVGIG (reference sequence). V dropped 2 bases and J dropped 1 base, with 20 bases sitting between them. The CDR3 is CAWSFGIKDGENTEAFF. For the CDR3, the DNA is TGTGCCTGGAGTTTTGGGATAAAAGACGGGGAGAACACTGAAGCTTTCTTT.

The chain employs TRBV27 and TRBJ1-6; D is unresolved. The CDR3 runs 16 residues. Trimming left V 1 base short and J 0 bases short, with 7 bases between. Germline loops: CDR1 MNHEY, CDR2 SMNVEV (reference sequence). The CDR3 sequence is CASSLYLSSYNSPLHF. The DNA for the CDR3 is TGTGCCAGCAGTTTATACTTGAGCTCCTATAATTCACCCCTCCACTTT.

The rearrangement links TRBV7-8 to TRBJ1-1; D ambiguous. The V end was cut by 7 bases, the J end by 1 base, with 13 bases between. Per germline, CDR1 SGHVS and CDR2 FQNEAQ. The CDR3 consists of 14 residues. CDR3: CASIQGTANTEAFF. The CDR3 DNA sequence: TGTGCCAGCATCCAAGGTACCGCGAACACTGAAGCTTTCTTT.

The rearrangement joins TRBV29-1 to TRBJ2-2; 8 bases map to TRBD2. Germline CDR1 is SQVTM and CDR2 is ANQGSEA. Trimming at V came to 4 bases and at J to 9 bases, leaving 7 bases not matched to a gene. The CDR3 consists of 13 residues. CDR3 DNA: TGCAGCGTTGTCGGGACTAGGAGCCGGGAGCTGTTTTTT. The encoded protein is CSVVGTRSRELFF.